The 22 T cell receptor beta chains reported below all come from one sample, sequenced in a study of early stage breast cancer tumors. Sequenced by immunoSEQ multiplex PCR; TCRdb stores in-frame clones only, minus some. Of tens of thousands of clones listed, approximately 78% are singletons. The specimen was blood. Receptors originate from a person in their 40s with breast cancer.

This clone was detected a few times. The CDR3 loop reads CASSFLQGESLPRELFF. The CDR3 nucleotides read TGTGCCAGCAGCTTTTTGCAAGGGGAGTCTTTGCCAAGGGAGCTGTTTTTT. V is TRBV7-6 and J is TRBJ2-2; D possibly uses TRBD1 or TRBD2 (5 bases each). This CDR3 region has 17 residues. The V gene lost 3 bases and the J gene lost 9 bases, with 23 bases spanning the gap. CDR1 is SGHVS and CDR2 is FNYEAQ in the germline V gene.

The genes are TRBV7-9 and TRBJ1-1, with 8 bases fitting TRBD1. Germline CDR1 SEHNR, CDR2 FQNEAQ (reference sequence). The V and J ends lost 5 bases and 0 bases, in that order; junction bases with no gene match: 2. This CDR3 is built from 14 residues. The CDR3 DNA is TGTGCCAGCAGCCTACAGGGGGTGAACACTGAAGCTTTCTTT. This translates into CASSLQGVNTEAFF.

This clone was counted once. The V gene is TRBV6-1, the J gene TRBJ1-2, with TRBD1 matching over 7 bases. This CDR3 comprises 14 residues. Germline V lookup: CDR1 MNHNS, CDR2 SASEGT. With V trimmed by 1 base and J by 8 bases, 7 bases remained unmatched. The CDR3 sequence is CASSEEGGQEGYTF. The CDR3 nucleotides are TGTGCCAGCAGTGAAGAAGGGGGCCAGGAGGGCTACACCTTC.

In DNA form, the CDR3 reads TGTGCCAGCAGTGAAGGGAATGCTAACTATGGCTACACCTTC. Protein: CASSEGNANYGYTF. The genes are TRBV2 and TRBJ1-2; D uncertain. V was cut by 1 base and J by 0 bases, with 6 bases left in between. This CDR3 is built from 14 residues. Germline V gene sequence: CDR1 SNHLY, CDR2 FYNNEI.

The gene calls are TRBV19 and TRBJ2-2; D might be TRBD2 (5 bases). V lost 5 bases and J 7 bases, leaving 11 bases between the germline ends. Germline V gene lookup returns CDR1 LNHDA and CDR2 SQIVND (reference sequence). The CDR3 is 13 residues long. This chain's CDR3 is CASSLRARGELFF. The CDR3 DNA is TGTGCCAGTAGTCTGAGGGCTCGCGGGGAGCTGTTTTTT. Combining the CDR3 with reference TRBV19 and TRBJ2-2 gives the whole variable domain DGGITQSPKYLFRKEGQNVTLSCEQNLNHDAMYWYRQDPGQGLRLIYYSQIVNDFQKGDIAEGYSVSREKKESFPLTVTSAQKNPTAFYLCASSLRARGELFFGEGSRLTVL.

This clone was observed a few times. This rearrangement joins TRBV30 to TRBJ1-3; D uncertain. Germline V gene sequence: CDR1 GTSNPN, CDR2 SVGIG (reference sequence). The CDR3 covers 11 residues. V was clipped by 1 base and J by 3 bases, with 1 base between them. The CDR3: CAWSGGNTIYF. The CDR3 DNA sequence: TGTGCCTGGAGTGGTGGAAACACCATATATTTT.

The chain recombines TRBV2 with TRBJ2-1; the D gene is possibly TRBD2 (6 bases). The CDR3 has 15 residues. Germline lookup yields CDR1 SNHLY and CDR2 FYNNEI. Trimming shortened V by 6 bases and J by 5 bases, and 17 bases separated the two germline ends. CDR3 sequence: CASSKTAGLNNEQFF. The CDR3 DNA follows: TGTGCCAGCAGCAAAACAGCCGGACTAAACAATGAGCAGTTCTTC.

The V call is TRBV5-4, the J call TRBJ2-7; 9 positions match TRBD2. V shed 4 bases and J 2 bases; nucleotides not matched to a gene: 13. The length of the CDR3 is 17 residues. Germline V gives CDR1 SGHNT, CDR2 YYREEE (reference sequence). CDR3 region: CASSVHVLAGIPYEQYF. The CDR3 bases are TGTGCCAGCAGCGTCCACGTCCTAGCGGGGATTCCCTACGAGCAGTACTTC.

V is TRBV19 and J is TRBJ1-2; D ambiguous. The V end was cut by 6 bases, the J end by 0 bases, with 17 bases between. The CDR3 runs to 16 residues. The germline CDR1 and CDR2 sequences are LNHDA and SQIVND (reference sequence). CDR3: CASSNTEQPTNYGYTF. As DNA, the CDR3 is TGTGCCAGTAGCAATACGGAGCAGCCTACTAACTATGGCTACACCTTC. Complete variable domain (other parts from reference TRBV19 and TRBJ1-2): DGGITQSPKYLFRKEGQNVTLSCEQNLNHDAMYWYRQDPGQGLRLIYYSQIVNDFQKGDIAEGYSVSREKKESFPLTVTSAQKNPTAFYLCASSNTEQPTNYGYTFGSGTRLTVV.

This clone was observed a handful of times. The chain joins TRBV2 to TRBJ2-7; 11 bases align to TRBD1. This CDR3 spans 13 amino acids. With V trimmed by 6 bases and J by 4 bases, 2 bases remained unmatched. Germline V lookup: CDR1 SNHLY, CDR2 FYNNEI. CDR3 nucleotides: TGTGCCAGCAGAGGGGACAGGGGGTACGAGCAGTACTTC. Amino acid sequence: CASRGDRGYEQYF.

J is TRBJ1-5 and V is TRBV19; a possible D gene is TRBD1 (6 bases). The CDR3 is 15 amino acids. CDR1 LNHDA and CDR2 SQIVND come from the germline V gene (reference sequence). V was shortened by 5 bases and J by 7 bases, with 18 bases between the two germline ends. CDR3 protein: CASSPPPGGGQPQHF. The CDR3 bases are TGTGCCAGTAGTCCCCCCCCCGGGGGCGGCCAGCCCCAGCATTTT.

This chain connects TRBV6-1 to TRBJ1-1, with D tentatively TRBD1 (5 bases). This CDR3 has 17 residues. Germline V gene sequence: CDR1 MNHNS, CDR2 SASEGT. Trimming took off 0 bases at V and 0 bases at J, with 14 bases between the two ends. CDR3 coding DNA: TGTGCCAGCAGTGAAGCGCTCCTGCAGGGATTGAACACTGAAGCTTTCTTT. Its translation is CASSEALLQGLNTEAFF.

V and J are TRBV9 and TRBJ2-1, with TRBD2 identical over 8 bases. This CDR3 is 17 amino acids long. The J segment lost 5 bases and the V segment lost 1 base, leaving 11 bases of the junction unmatched. The V gene's germline CDR1 is SGDLS and CDR2 YYNGEE. The CDR3 loop reads CASSVFPVELADNEQFF. The CDR3 DNA sequence: TGTGCCAGCAGCGTATTCCCCGTCGAACTAGCGGACAATGAGCAGTTCTTC.

This rearrangement joins TRBV4-1 to TRBJ1-5; no reliable D call. Germline CDR1 is MGHRA and CDR2 is YSYEKL. V was clipped by 0 bases and J by 3 bases, with 15 bases between them. The CDR3 has 17 amino acids. The CDR3 here is CASSQDPPRVDNQPQHF. The CDR3 region has the DNA TGCGCCAGCAGCCAAGATCCCCCCAGAGTAGACAATCAGCCCCAGCATTTT.

The rearrangement links TRBV6-1 to TRBJ2-2; no clear D. Trimming shortened V by 4 bases and J by 3 bases, and 12 bases separated the two germline ends. CDR3 length: 15 residues. Germline-derived CDR1 and CDR2 are MNHNS and SASEGT. CDR3 in amino acids: CASSAGPADTGELFF. The CDR3 region has the DNA TGTGCCAGCAGTGCGGGTCCGGCGGACACCGGGGAGCTGTTTTTT.

This chain uses TRBV7-3 with TRBJ2-3; 10 positions match TRBD2. Germline CDR1 is SGHTA and CDR2 is FQGTGA. This CDR3 region has 15 residues. The J segment lost 6 bases and the V segment lost 5 bases, leaving 8 bases of the junction unmatched. CDR3 sequence: CASSLLAGARDTQYF. As DNA, the CDR3 is TGTGCCAGCAGCCTCCTAGCGGGAGCAAGGGATACGCAGTATTTT. Supplemented by reference TRBV7-3 and TRBJ2-3, the full variable domain reads GAGVSQTPSNKVTEKGKYVELRCDPISGHTALYWYRQSLGQGPEFLIYFQGTGAADDSGLPNDRFFAVRPEGSVSTLKIQRTERGDSAVYLCASSLLAGARDTQYFGPGTRLTVL.

This clone came up a few times. The J gene is TRBJ2-1, the V gene TRBV9, with D uncertain. The CDR3 is made up of 14 amino acids. Germline V gives CDR1 SGDLS, CDR2 YYNGEE. Between the trimmed V and J ends, which lost 0 bases and 8 bases, there was a span of 12 bases. The CDR3 DNA reads TGTGCCAGCAGCGTAGTTTCTCCAGTAGATGAGCAGTTCTTC. Protein product: CASSVVSPVDEQFF.

V is TRBV5-5 and J is TRBJ1-3, with D hard to call. The CDR3 spans 14 residues. Between the trimmed V and J ends, which lost 3 bases and 3 bases, there was a span of 10 bases. Germline V lookup: CDR1 SGHKS, CDR2 YYEKEE (reference sequence). The CDR3 nucleotides read TGTGCCAGCAGCTCTTTGAGTATTGGAAACACCATATATTTT. Translating gives CASSSLSIGNTIYF.

This clone was observed a handful of times. The rearrangement joins TRBV21-1 to TRBJ1-3; no check of the table's D call, TRBD1, against the DNA was made. TRBV21-1 is a recognized pseudogene. The CDR3 is 19 residues long. CDR3 protein: CASSKGNSGTGGLRNTIYF. The CDR3 DNA reads as TGTGCCAGCAGCAAAGGGAATTCCGGGACAGGGGGACTTAGAAACACCATATATTTT.

CDR3 nucleotides: TGCGCCAGCAGCTTGGCCGACAGCACCGGGGAGCTGTTTTTT. Protein sequence: CASSLADSTGELFF. The rearrangement joins TRBV5-1 to TRBJ2-2; D is possibly TRBD1 (5 bases). Germline CDR1 is SGHRS and CDR2 is YFSETQ. Trimming pared 0 bases from V and 4 bases from J, leaving 7 bases between. This CDR3 contains 14 residues. The variable domain in full, with the rest retrieved from reference TRBV5-1 and TRBJ2-2, is KAGVTQTPRYLIKTRGQQVTLSCSPISGHRSVSWYQQTPGQGLQFLFEYFSETQRNKGNFPGRFSGRQFSNSRSEMNVSTLELGDSALYLCASSLADSTGELFFGEGSRLTVL.

The rearrangement joins TRBV5-5 to TRBJ1-5, with TRBD1 as a possible D gene (5 bases). Germline assignment: CDR1 SGHKS and CDR2 YYEKEE (reference sequence). Trimming took off 0 bases at V and 6 bases at J, with 7 bases between the two ends. The CDR3 has 13 amino acids. The CDR3 DNA reads TGTGCCAGCAGCTTGGTCGGGGGTCAGCCCCAGCATTTT. This codes for CASSLVGGQPQHF.

The chain recombines TRBV28 with TRBJ2-1; D possibly corresponds to TRBD1 (6 bases). The germline V and J ends were trimmed by 4 bases and 7 bases, with 17 bases remaining between them. CDR1 is MDHEN and CDR2 is SYDVKM in the germline V gene. The CDR3 has 15 amino acids. DNA of the CDR3: TGTGCCAGCAGTTCGGCAGGGGTAGGAATAAATGAGCAGTTCTTC. This encodes CASSSAGVGINEQFF.